These T cell receptor beta chains were read from a single sample in a study of naive and memory T cell subsets. MiXCR, run by TCRdb on the UMI-ligation and nested PCR reads, gives a single entry per CDR3 protein. The table lists approximately 150,000 distinct CDR3 sequences, 22% of them singletons, with 0.11% in the top ten. Sequencing was done on a sample of naive CD4+ T cells from blood. All receptors derive from a human donor in good health. Each CDR3 is given with its conserved first and last residue. A D gene is named only where the DNA matches it firmly. Clone size is not always given. Where it is, it says once, few, many or a class for expanded clones.

clone_size: NA
d_call: NA
j_call: TRBJ1-4
v_call: TRBV28
cdr3_nt: TGTGCCAGCAGTTTGGTCGGTCCTGCAACTAATGAAAAACTGTTTTTT
cdr3_aa: CASSLVGPATNEKLFF

clone_size: NA
d_call: TRBD1
j_call: TRBJ1-2
v_call: TRBV27
cdr3_nt: TGTGCCAGCAGTTTATCTTACAGGGGTCGTGGCTACACCTTC
cdr3_aa: CASSLSYRGRGYTF

clone_size: NA
d_call: NA
j_call: TRBJ1-5
v_call: TRBV18
cdr3_nt: TGTGCCAGCTCACCGGTAGACAATCAGCCCCAGCATTTT
cdr3_aa: CASSPVDNQPQHF

clone_size: few
d_call: NA
j_call: TRBJ2-5
v_call: TRBV15
cdr3_nt: TGTGCCACCAGCAGAGATCCTGCTGAGACCCAGTACTTC
cdr3_aa: CATSRDPAETQYF

clone_size: NA
d_call: NA
j_call: TRBJ2-2
v_call: TRBV30
cdr3_nt: TGTGCCTGGAGTGTAATCACAGCGAACACCGGGGAGCTGTTTTTT
cdr3_aa: CAWSVITANTGELFF

clone_size: NA
d_call: TRBD2
j_call: TRBJ2-7
v_call: TRBV20-1
cdr3_nt: TGCAGTGCTTCTACTAGCGGGAGCCTCTTCTCCTACGAGCAGTACTTC
cdr3_aa: CSASTSGSLFSYEQYF

clone_size: few
d_call: NA
j_call: TRBJ1-2
v_call: TRBV28
cdr3_nt: TGTGCCACCCGCTTACTGGGTGGCTACACCTTC
cdr3_aa: CATRLLGGYTF

clone_size: NA
d_call: NA
j_call: TRBJ2-1
v_call: TRBV15
cdr3_nt: TGTGCCACCAGTTATGGGGTTAGCTCCTACAATGAGCAGTTCTTC
cdr3_aa: CATSYGVSSYNEQFF

clone_size: NA
d_call: TRBD2
j_call: TRBJ2-7
v_call: TRBV20-1
cdr3_nt: TGCAGTGCTAAACTAGCGGGAGCGGGGGAGCAGTACTTC
cdr3_aa: CSAKLAGAGEQYF

clone_size: NA
d_call: NA
j_call: TRBJ1-1
v_call: TRBV29-1
cdr3_nt: TGCAGCGCTCGGACGGCGAACACTGAAGCTTTCTTT
cdr3_aa: CSARTANTEAFF

clone_size: many
d_call: TRBD2
j_call: TRBJ2-1
v_call: TRBV6-2/TRBV6-3
cdr3_nt: TGTGCCAGCAGACCCGGGACTAGGCGCAATGAGCAGTTCTTC
cdr3_aa: CASRPGTRRNEQFF

clone_size: few
d_call: NA
j_call: TRBJ2-5
v_call: TRBV5-5
cdr3_nt: TGTGCCAGCAGCCCCCCGCGGGAGACCCAGTACTTC
cdr3_aa: CASSPPRETQYF

clone_size: NA
d_call: NA
j_call: TRBJ2-3
v_call: TRBV12-3/TRBV12-4
cdr3_nt: TGTGCCAGCAGTTTACGGGAGACCACAGATACGCAGTATTTT
cdr3_aa: CASSLRETTDTQYF

clone_size: once
d_call: TRBD2
j_call: TRBJ2-5
v_call: TRBV5-4
cdr3_nt: TGTGCCAGCAGCCCCATAGGATCCAGCGGGAGCTGGAAGACCCAGTACTTC
cdr3_aa: CASSPIGSSGSWKTQYF